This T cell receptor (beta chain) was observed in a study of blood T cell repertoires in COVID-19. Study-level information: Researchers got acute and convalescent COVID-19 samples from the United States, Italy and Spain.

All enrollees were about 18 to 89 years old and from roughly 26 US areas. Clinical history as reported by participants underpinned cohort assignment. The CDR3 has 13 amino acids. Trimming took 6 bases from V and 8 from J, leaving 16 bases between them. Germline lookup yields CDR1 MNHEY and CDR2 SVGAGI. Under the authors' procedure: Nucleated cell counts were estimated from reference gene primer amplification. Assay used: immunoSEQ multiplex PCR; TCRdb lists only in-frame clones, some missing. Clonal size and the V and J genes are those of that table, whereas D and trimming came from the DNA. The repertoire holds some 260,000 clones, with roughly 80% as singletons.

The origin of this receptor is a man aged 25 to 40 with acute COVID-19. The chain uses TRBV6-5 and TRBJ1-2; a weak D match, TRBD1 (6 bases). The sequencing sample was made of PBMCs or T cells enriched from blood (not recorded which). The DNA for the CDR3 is TGTGCCAGCAGCCGGGACATCTCGGGAGGCTACACCTTC. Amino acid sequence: CASSRDISGGYTF.